This T cell receptor beta chain was identified in a study of OX40 agonist ivuxolimab in advanced cancers. Study-wide findings and caveats: Clonal expansion was among the lowest in partial responders at 0.1-3.0 mg/kg, especially CD8+.

Profiled with immunoSEQ multiplex PCR; TCRdb holds only in-frame clones, not every one. The sample shows about 76,000 clones, around nine tenths of them seen only once. In regard to this clone: The antigen is not known.

J lost 7 bases, V lost 3 bases, and 0 bases had no gene match. The CDR3 consists of 12 residues. The germline CDR1 and CDR2 sequences are SGHRS and YFSETQ. This material consisted of CD4+ or CD8+ T cells sorted from blood, taken in a trial of the OX40 agonist ivuxolimab. The TCR comes from an adult with an advanced solid tumor such as melanoma, head and neck, liver or kidney cancer. The chain uses TRBV5-1 and TRBJ1-2; 10 bases match TRBD1. The CDR3 protein is CASSWTGGGYTF. The CDR3 region has the DNA TGCGCCAGCAGCTGGACAGGGGGTGGCTACACCTTC.